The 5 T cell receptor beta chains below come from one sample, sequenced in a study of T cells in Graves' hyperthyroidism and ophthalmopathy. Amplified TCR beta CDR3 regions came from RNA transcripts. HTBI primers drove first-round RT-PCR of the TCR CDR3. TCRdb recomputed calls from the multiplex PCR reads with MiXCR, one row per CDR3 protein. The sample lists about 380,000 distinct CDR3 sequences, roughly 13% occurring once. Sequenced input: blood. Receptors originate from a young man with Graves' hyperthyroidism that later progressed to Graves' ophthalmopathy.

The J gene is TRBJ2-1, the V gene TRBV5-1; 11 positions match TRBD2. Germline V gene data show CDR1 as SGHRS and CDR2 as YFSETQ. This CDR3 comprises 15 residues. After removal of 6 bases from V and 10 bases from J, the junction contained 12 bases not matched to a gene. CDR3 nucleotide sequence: TGCGCCAGCACCCTGGGCCTAGCGGGGGGTAGAGAGCAGTTCTTC. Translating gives CASTLGLAGGREQFF. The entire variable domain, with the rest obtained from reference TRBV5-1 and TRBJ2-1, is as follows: KAGVTQTPRYLIKTRGQQVTLSCSPISGHRSVSWYQQTPGQGLQFLFEYFSETQRNKGNFPGRFSGRQFSNSRSEMNVSTLELGDSALYLCASTLGLAGGREQFFGPGTRLTVL.

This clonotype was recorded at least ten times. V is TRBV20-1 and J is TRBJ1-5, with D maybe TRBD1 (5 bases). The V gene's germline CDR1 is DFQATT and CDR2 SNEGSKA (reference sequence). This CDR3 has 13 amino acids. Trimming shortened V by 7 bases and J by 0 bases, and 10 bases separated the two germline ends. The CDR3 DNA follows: TGCAGTGACAGGAACTATAGCAATCAGCCCCAGCATTTT. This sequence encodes CSDRNYSNQPQHF.

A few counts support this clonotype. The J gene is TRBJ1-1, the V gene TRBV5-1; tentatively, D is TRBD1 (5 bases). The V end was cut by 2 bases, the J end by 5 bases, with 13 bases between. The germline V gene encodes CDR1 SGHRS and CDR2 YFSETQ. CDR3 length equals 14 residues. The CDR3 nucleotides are TGCGCCAGCAGCTTTAAAATCGAGGGGACTGAAGCTTTCTTT. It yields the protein CASSFKIEGTEAFF.

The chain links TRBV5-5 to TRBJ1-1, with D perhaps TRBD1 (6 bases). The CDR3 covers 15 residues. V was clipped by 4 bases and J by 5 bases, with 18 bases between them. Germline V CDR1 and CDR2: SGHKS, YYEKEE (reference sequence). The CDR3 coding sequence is TGTGCCAGCAGCAGCTCAATCAGGGGCGGAACTGAAGCTTTCTTT. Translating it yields CASSSSIRGGTEAFF.

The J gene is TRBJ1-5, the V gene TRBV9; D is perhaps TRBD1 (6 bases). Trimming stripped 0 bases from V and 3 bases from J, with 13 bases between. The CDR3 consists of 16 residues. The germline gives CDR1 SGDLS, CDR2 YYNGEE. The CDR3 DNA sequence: TGTGCCAGCAGCGTAGGACGAGGGGGGATCAATCAGCCCCAGCATTTT. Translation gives CASSVGRGGINQPQHF.